The clone carrying this T cell receptor (beta chain) has ten or more counts. The antigen remains undetermined. The CDR3 extends over 13 amino acids. V lost 7 bases to trimming and J lost 4 bases, with 13 bases between them. Germline CDR1 SEHNR, CDR2 FQNEAQ (reference sequence). This sample stems from a study of CD8 T cells in ankylosing spondylitis. Study outcomes and limitations: In ankylosing spondylitis blood, a motif of roughly 8 highly homologous TCR beta variants appeared characteristic.

TCRdb reprocessed the 5' RACE reads via MiXCR and lists one record per CDR3 protein. The data show about 510,000 distinct CDR3 sequences, under 5.5% seen once. Specimen: blood, either unsorted or a sorted T cell fraction (not recorded which). The chain recombines TRBV7-9 with TRBJ1-2; D may be TRBD1 (5 bases). The receptor's source is a male donor with ankylosing spondylitis. For the CDR3, the DNA is TGTGCCAGCAACGCGGGAGGGACCTATGGCTACACCTTC. Translated: CASNAGGTYGYTF.